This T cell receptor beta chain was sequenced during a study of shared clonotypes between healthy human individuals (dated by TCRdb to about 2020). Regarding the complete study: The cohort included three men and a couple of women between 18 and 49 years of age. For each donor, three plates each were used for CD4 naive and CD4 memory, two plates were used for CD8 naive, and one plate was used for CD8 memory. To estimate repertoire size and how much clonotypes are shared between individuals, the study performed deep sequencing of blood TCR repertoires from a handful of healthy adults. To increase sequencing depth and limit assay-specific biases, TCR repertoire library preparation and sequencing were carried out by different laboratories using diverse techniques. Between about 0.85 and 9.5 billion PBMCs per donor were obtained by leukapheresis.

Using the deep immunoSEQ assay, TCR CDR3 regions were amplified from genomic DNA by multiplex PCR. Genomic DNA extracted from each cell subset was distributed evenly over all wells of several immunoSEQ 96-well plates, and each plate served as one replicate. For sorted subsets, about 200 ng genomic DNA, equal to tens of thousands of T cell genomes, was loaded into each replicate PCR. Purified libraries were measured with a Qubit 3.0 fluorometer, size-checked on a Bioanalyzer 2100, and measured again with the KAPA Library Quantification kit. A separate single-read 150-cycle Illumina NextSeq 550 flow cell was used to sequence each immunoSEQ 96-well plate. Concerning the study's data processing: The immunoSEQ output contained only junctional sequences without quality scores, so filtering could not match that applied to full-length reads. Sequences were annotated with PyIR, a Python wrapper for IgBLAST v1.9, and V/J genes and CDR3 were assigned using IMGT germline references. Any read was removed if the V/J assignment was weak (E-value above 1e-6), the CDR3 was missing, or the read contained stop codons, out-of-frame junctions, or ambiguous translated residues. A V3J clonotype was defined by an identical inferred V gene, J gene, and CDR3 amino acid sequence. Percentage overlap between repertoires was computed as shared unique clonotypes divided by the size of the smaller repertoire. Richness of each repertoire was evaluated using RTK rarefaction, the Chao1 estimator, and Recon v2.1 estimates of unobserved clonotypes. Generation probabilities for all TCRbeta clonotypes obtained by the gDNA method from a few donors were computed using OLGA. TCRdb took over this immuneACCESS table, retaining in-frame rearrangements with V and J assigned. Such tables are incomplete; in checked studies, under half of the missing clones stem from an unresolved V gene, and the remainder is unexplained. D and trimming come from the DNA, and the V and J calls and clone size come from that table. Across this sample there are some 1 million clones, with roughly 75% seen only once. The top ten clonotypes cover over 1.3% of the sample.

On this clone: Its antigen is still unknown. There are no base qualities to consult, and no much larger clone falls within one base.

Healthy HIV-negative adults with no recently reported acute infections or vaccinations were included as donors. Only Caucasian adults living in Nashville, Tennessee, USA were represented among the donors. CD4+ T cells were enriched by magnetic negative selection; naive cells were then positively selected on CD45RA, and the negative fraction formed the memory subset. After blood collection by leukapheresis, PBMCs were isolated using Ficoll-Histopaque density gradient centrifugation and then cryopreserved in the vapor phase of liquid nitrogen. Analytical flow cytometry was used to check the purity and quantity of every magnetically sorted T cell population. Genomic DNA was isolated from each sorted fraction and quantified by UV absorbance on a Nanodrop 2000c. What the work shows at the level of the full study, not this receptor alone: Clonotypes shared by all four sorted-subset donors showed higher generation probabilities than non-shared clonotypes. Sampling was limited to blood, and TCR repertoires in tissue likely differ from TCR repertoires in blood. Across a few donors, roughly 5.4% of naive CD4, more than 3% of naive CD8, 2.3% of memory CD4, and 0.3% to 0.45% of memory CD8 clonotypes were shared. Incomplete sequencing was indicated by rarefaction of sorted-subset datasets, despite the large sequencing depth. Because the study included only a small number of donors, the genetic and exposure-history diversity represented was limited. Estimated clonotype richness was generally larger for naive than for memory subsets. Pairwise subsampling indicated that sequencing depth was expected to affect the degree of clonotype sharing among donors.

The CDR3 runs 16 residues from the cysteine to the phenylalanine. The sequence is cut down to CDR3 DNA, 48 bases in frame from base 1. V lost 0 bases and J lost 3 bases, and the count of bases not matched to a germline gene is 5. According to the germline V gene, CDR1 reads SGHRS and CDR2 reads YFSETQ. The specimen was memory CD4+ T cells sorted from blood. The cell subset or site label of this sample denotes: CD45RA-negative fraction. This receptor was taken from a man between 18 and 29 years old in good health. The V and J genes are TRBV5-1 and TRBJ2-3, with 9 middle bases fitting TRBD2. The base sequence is TGCGCCAGCAGCTTGGCGGCGGGAGGGCCGACAGATACGCAGTATTTT. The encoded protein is CASSLAAGGPTDTQYF.